Listed below are T cell receptor beta chains from one sample, sequenced in a study of shared clonotypes between healthy human individuals. Using immunoSEQ multiplex PCR, the repertoire was profiled, and TCRdb retains in-frame clones only, with some absent. The sample lists 2 million to 3 million clones, approximately 93% occurring once. Sequenced sample: naive CD4+ T cells from PBMCs. Receptors were obtained from a man younger than 30 in good health. Some clones in this sample may be carry-over from other donors' samples. Both conserved end residues are part of each CDR3.

cdr3_length | v_call | cdr3_aa
16 | TRBV9 | CASSVDPRSSYNEQFF
15 | TRBV28 | CASRTTGFSGNTIYF
15 | TRBV5-6 | CASSPLLGRPGELFF
17 | TRBV19 | CASIGPPGQGRGDTQYF
19 | TRBV5-4 | CASSPWMSSDRTGPSEQYF
18 | TRBV6-1 | CASSESLGRARLNTEAFF
14 | TRBV28 | CASLSGQILNEQFF
13 | TRBV28 | CASSSSRYNEQFF
11 | TRBV28 | CASRKGETQYF
15 | TRBV4-2 | CASSHTSRGADGYTF
15 | TRBV7-2 | CASSWGLAGVGEQYF
16 | TRBV29-1 | CSVERIAGGSYNEQFF
15 | TRBV5-1 | CASSLGTVGTDTQYF